A single sample gave rise to the 13 T cell receptor beta chains below, sequenced in a study of T cell responses to AZD1222 COVID-19 vaccine. Using immunoSEQ multiplex PCR, the repertoire was profiled, and TCRdb retains in-frame clones only, with some absent. The sample lists 130,000 or so clones; approximately 85% were seen once. Source: peripheral blood, taken 28 days after the second dose of the MenACWY control vaccine. The receptors were gathered from an adult who received the MenACWY meningococcal vaccine as a control.

This chain connects TRBV7-3 to TRBJ1-1, with no clear D. This CDR3 has 14 residues. Germline V CDR1 and CDR2: SGHTA, FQGTGA. Deletions cut 1 base from V and 5 bases from J, with 11 bases between. The CDR3 region has the DNA TGTGCCAGCAGCTTAAGTCCCGGACGGACTGAAGCTTTCTTT. Its translation is CASSLSPGRTEAFF. The entire variable domain, with the rest obtained from reference TRBV7-3 and TRBJ1-1, is as follows: GAGVSQTPSNKVTEKGKYVELRCDPISGHTALYWYRQSLGQGPEFLIYFQGTGAADDSGLPNDRFFAVRPEGSVSTLKIQRTERGDSAVYLCASSLSPGRTEAFFGQGTRLTVV.

The chain links TRBV4-3 to TRBJ1-1; weak D call: TRBD1 (5 bases). This CDR3 contains 16 residues. V was shortened by 0 bases and J by 5 bases, with 16 bases between the two germline ends. Germline-derived CDR1 and CDR2 are LGHNA and YSLEER. The CDR3 region has the DNA TGCGCCAGCAGCCAAGAACCAGGGAAGCCGGGGACTGAAGCTTTCTTT. It translates to CASSQEPGKPGTEAFF.

This clone was recorded only once. The CDR3 is CAWSVWAGSYEQYF. CDR3 nucleotides: TGTGCCTGGAGTGTATGGGCCGGGTCCTACGAGCAGTACTTC. The chain uses TRBV30 and TRBJ2-7; no firm D call. The CDR3 has 14 amino acids. V was pared by 0 bases and J by 1 base, with 10 bases between. Per the germline V gene, CDR1 is GTSNPN and CDR2 is SVGIG (reference sequence).

The rearrangement links TRBV4-3 to TRBJ2-7; no clear D gene. There are 15 residues in the CDR3. Germline loops: CDR1 LGHNA, CDR2 YSLEER. Between the trimmed V and J ends, which lost 1 base and 1 base, there was a span of 11 bases. Here the CDR3 reads CASSQGSLTSYEQYF. The CDR3 nucleotides are TGCGCCAGCAGCCAAGGGAGCTTAACTTCCTACGAGCAGTACTTC.

This chain uses TRBV9 with TRBJ2-7; the D call may be TRBD1 or TRBD2 (5 bases each). Germline-derived CDR1 and CDR2 are SGDLS and YYNGEE. V lost 4 bases and J lost 2, with 10 bases in between. The CDR3 length is 13 residues. CDR3 in amino acids: CASSRDPTYEQYF. The DNA for the CDR3 is TGTGCCAGCAGCCGGGACCCTACCTACGAGCAGTACTTC.

The chain is built from TRBV19 and TRBJ1-1; TRBD1 is a possible D gene (5 bases). This CDR3 has 14 residues. V lost 2 bases and J 3 bases, leaving 10 bases between the germline ends. Germline values: CDR1 LNHDA, CDR2 SQIVND (reference sequence). As DNA, the CDR3 is TGTGCCAGTAGTATACAGGGTGGTGACACTGAAGCTTTCTTT. This gives the protein CASSIQGGDTEAFF.

The chain is built from TRBV12-5 and TRBJ1-1; D might be TRBD1 (5 bases). The germline V gene has CDR1 LGHNT and CDR2 FRNRAP. The CDR3 totals 16 residues. V was trimmed by 1 base and J by 8 bases, leaving 20 bases between them. The CDR3 here is CASGLALGRTQREAFF. The CDR3 region has the DNA TGTGCTAGTGGTTTGGCGCTAGGCCGGACACAGAGGGAAGCTTTCTTT.

J is TRBJ1-1 and V is TRBV19; D is perhaps TRBD1 (5 bases). Trimming removed 3 bases from V and 0 bases from J, with 14 bases in between. CDR1 and CDR2 (germline): LNHDA, SQIVND (reference sequence). This CDR3 spans 16 amino acids. CDR3 sequence reads: CASSIPGRTMNTEAFF. The CDR3 region has the DNA TGTGCCAGTAGTATCCCGGGACGGACTATGAACACTGAAGCTTTCTTT. Together with reference TRBV19 and TRBJ1-1, the CDR3 gives the full variable domain: DGGITQSPKYLFRKEGQNVTLSCEQNLNHDAMYWYRQDPGQGLRLIYYSQIVNDFQKGDIAEGYSVSREKKESFPLTVTSAQKNPTAFYLCASSIPGRTMNTEAFFGQGTRLTVV.

The J gene is TRBJ2-7, the V gene TRBV11-2; no clear D gene. Germline values: CDR1 SGHAT, CDR2 FQNNGV. The ends were cut back, 8 bases at V and 4 bases at J, with 15 bases in the middle. The CDR3 consists of 13 residues. CDR3 amino acids: CASSFWAKYEQYV. In DNA, the CDR3 is TGTGCCAGCTCCTTTTGGGCTAAATACGAGCAGTACGTC.

The rearrangement joins TRBV7-3 to TRBJ2-5, with 7 positions matching TRBD2. This CDR3 contains 16 residues. V shed 2 bases and J 5 bases; nucleotides not matched to a gene: 11. CDR1 SGHTA and CDR2 FQGTGA come from the germline V gene. CDR3 loop: CASSLSGGRGRETQYF. CDR3 in DNA: TGTGCCAGCAGCTTATCCGGCGGGAGAGGCCGGGAGACCCAGTACTTC.

The chain recombines TRBV24-1 with TRBJ2-1, with a possible D match to TRBD1 (5 bases). Germline V gene sequence: CDR1 KGHDR, CDR2 SFDVKD. The CDR3 loop spans 15 amino acids. Trimming shortened V by 0 bases and J by 9 bases, and 14 bases separated the two germline ends. The CDR3, as DNA: TGTGCCACCAGTGATTTGACAGGACCCAGAGGTGAGCAGTTCTTC. This translates into CATSDLTGPRGEQFF.

The rearrangement links TRBV19 to TRBJ1-2; 9 bases align to TRBD1. The CDR3 runs to 17 residues. In germline, CDR1 is LNHDA, CDR2 SQIVND (reference sequence). V lost 5 bases, J lost 1 base, and 11 bases stayed unmatched. CDR3 coding DNA: TGTGCCAGTAGTCCGCCGACAGGGGGACACCTTAACTATGGCTACACCTTC. It translates to CASSPPTGGHLNYGYTF.

The chain has TRBV29-1 and TRBJ1-5; TRBD1 matches at 7 bases. V was pared by 7 bases and J by 4 bases, with 10 bases of the junction left unmatched. This CDR3 has 14 residues. Germline V CDR1 and CDR2: SQVTM, ANQGSEA. The CDR3 DNA sequence: TGCAGCGCTTCCACAGGGGCAGGAAATCAGCCCCAGCATTTT. It yields the protein CSASTGAGNQPQHF.